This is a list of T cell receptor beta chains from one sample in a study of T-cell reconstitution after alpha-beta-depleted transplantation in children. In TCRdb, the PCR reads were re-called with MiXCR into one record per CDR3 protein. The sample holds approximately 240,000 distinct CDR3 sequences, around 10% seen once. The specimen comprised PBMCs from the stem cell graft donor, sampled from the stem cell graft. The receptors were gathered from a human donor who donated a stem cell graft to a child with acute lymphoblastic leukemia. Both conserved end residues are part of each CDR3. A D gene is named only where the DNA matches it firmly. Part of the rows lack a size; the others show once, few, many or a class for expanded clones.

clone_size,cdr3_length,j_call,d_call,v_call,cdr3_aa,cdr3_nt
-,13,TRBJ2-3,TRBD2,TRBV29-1,CSGLAGESDTQYF,TGCAGCGGCCTAGCGGGGGAATCAGATACGCAGTATTTT
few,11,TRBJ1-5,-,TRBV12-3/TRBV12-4,CASSFNRAQHF,TGTGCCAGCAGTTTTAATAGGGCTCAGCATTTT
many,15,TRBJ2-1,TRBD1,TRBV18,CASSPPTGAYNEQFF,TGTGCCAGCTCACCACCCACAGGGGCCTACAATGAGCAGTTCTTC
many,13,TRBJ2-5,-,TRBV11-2,CASSFGRRETQYF,TGTGCCAGCAGCTTCGGGAGACGAGAGACCCAGTACTTC
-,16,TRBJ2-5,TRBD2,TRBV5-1,CASSLRLAGAQETQYF,TGCGCCAGCAGCTTGAGACTAGCGGGGGCCCAAGAGACCCAGTACTTC
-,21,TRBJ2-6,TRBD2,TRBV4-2,CASSQDGVAGGLFGGANVLTF,TGTGCCAGCAGCCAAGATGGGGTAGCGGGGGGGCTCTTCGGTGGGGCCAACGTCCTGACTTTC
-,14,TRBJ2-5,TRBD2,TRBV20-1,CSATTVAGDETQYF,TGCAGTGCCACCACCGTAGCGGGGGATGAGACCCAGTACTTC
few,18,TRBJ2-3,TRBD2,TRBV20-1,CSAGGGPGTSPLADTQYF,TGCAGTGCTGGGGGGGGGCCCGGGACTAGCCCATTGGCAGATACGCAGTATTTT
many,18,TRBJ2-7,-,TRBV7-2,CASSLGNLNERSNYEQYF,TGTGCCAGCAGCTTAGGAAACCTTAACGAGCGGAGTAACTACGAGCAGTACTTC
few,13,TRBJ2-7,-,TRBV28,CASSLSGIYEQYF,TGTGCCAGCAGTCTTTCGGGGATCTACGAGCAGTACTTC
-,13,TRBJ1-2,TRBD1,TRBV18,CASSLGQGYANTF,TGTGCCAGCTCACTGGGACAGGGATACGCCAATACCTTC
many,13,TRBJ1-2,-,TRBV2,CASSEVGAYGYTF,TGTGCCAGCAGTGAAGTAGGGGCATATGGCTACACCTTC
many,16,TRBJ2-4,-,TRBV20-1,CSARDRVGGAKNIQYF,TGCAGTGCTAGAGATCGGGTTGGGGGCGCTAAGAACATTCAGTACTTC
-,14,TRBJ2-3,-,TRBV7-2,CASSRTGGRDTQYF,TGTGCCAGCAGTCGAACCGGGGGAAGAGATACGCAGTATTTT
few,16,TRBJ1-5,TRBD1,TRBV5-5,CASSLDRGIGNQPQHF,TGTGCCAGCAGCTTGGACAGGGGGATAGGCAATCAGCCCCAGCATTTT
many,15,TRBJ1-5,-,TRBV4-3,CASSQDGNSNQPQHF,TGCGCCAGCAGCCAAGACGGCAACAGCAATCAGCCCCAGCATTTT
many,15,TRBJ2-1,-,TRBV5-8,CASSIDKSSYNEQFF,TGTGCCAGCAGCATTGACAAAAGCTCCTACAATGAGCAGTTCTTC
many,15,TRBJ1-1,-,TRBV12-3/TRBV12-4,CASSFGPQMNTEAFF,TGTGCCAGCAGTTTTGGGCCTCAGATGAACACTGAAGCTTTCTTT
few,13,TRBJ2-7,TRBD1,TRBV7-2,CASSSGTGFEQYF,TGTGCCAGCAGCTCCGGGACAGGGTTCGAGCAGTACTTC
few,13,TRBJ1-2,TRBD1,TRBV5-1,CASGGTGSYGYTF,TGCGCCTCCGGCGGGACAGGGAGTTATGGCTACACCTTC
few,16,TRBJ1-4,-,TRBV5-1,CASSLSGRTTNEKLFF,TGCGCCAGCAGCCTTTCCGGACGTACAACTAATGAAAAACTGTTTTTT
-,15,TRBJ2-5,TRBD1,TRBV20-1,CSARRPGTEKETQYF,TGCAGTGCTAGACGACCCGGGACAGAGAAAGAGACCCAGTACTTC
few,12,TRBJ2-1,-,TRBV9,CASSVDVNEQFF,TGTGCCAGCAGCGTAGACGTCAATGAGCAGTTCTTC
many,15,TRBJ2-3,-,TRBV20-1,CSASNPAGSTDTQYF,TGCAGTGCTAGTAATCCGGCGGGGAGCACAGATACGCAGTATTTT
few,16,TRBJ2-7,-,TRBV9,CASSATVESSSYEQYF,TGTGCCAGCAGCGCCACCGTGGAATCAAGCTCCTACGAGCAGTACTTC
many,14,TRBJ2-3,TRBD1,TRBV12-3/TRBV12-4,CASTSGTGTDTQYF,TGTGCCAGCACATCGGGGACAGGAACAGATACGCAGTATTTT
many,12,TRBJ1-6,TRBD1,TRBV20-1,CSARTGWSPLHF,TGCAGTGCTCGGACAGGATGGTCACCCCTCCACTTT
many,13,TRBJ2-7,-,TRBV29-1,CSVARGGSYEQYF,TGCAGCGTTGCCAGGGGAGGCTCCTACGAGCAGTACTTC
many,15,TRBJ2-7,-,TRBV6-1,CASSLGRTATYEQYF,TGTGCCAGCAGTCTTGGGAGGACAGCAACCTACGAGCAGTACTTC
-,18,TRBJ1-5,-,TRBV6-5,CASSYSRAGGFGNQPQHF,TGTGCCAGCAGTTACTCGAGGGCAGGTGGTTTCGGCAATCAGCCCCAGCATTTT
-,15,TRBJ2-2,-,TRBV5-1,CASNTLPRISGELFF,TGCGCCAGCAATACCCTTCCAAGGATATCCGGGGAGCTGTTTTTT
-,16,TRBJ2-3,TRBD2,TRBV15,CATSRGERGLTDTQYF,TGTGCCACCAGCAGAGGAGAGCGGGGCCTCACAGATACGCAGTATTTT
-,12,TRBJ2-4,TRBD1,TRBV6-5,CASKGQGVIQYF,TGTGCCAGCAAGGGACAGGGCGTCATTCAGTACTTC
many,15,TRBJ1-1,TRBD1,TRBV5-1,CASSSSDRVSAEAFF,TGCGCCAGCAGCTCGTCCGACAGGGTATCAGCTGAAGCTTTCTTT
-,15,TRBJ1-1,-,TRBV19,CASSTPWGVNTEAFF,TGTGCCAGTAGTACCCCATGGGGGGTGAACACTGAAGCTTTCTTT
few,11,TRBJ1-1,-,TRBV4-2,CASSFYSEAFF,TGTGCCAGCAGCTTCTACTCTGAAGCTTTCTTT
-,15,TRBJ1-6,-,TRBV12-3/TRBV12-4,CASSLRGPQDSPLHF,TGTGCCAGCAGTCTCCGAGGGCCCCAGGATTCACCCCTCCACTTT